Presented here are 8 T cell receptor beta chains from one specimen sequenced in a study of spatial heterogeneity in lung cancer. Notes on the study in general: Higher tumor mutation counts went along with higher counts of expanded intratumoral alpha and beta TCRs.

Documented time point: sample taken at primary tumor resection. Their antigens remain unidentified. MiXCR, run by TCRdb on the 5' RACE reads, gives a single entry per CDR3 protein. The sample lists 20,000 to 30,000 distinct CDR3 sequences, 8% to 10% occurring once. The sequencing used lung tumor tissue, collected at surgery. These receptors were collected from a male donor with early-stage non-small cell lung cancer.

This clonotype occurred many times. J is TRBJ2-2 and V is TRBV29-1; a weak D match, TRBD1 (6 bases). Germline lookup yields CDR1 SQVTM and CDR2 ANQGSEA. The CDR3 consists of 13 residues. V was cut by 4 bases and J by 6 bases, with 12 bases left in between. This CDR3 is CSVVLSGAGELFF. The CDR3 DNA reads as TGCAGCGTTGTACTCTCAGGGGCCGGGGAGCTGTTTTTT.

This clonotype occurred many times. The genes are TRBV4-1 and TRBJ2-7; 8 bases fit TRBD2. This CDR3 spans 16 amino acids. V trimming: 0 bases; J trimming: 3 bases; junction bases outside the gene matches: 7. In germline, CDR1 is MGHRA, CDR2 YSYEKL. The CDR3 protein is CASSQDGSGVLYEQYF. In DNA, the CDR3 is TGCGCCAGCAGCCAAGACGGTAGCGGGGTCCTCTACGAGCAGTACTTC.

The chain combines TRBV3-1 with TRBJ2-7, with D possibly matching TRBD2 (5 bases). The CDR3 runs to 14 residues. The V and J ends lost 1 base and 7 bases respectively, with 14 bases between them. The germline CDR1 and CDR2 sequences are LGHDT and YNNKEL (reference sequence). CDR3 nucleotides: TGTGCCAGCAGCCAAGTCTACGGGAAGCGGGAGCAGTACTTC. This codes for CASSQVYGKREQYF.

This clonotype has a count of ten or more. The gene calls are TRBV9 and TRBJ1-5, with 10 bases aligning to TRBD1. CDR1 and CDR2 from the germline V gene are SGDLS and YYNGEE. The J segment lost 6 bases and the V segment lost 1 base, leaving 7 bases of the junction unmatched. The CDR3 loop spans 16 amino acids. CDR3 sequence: CASSVWDRGRGQPQHF. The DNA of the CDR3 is TGTGCCAGCAGCGTATGGGACAGGGGAAGGGGTCAGCCCCAGCATTTT.

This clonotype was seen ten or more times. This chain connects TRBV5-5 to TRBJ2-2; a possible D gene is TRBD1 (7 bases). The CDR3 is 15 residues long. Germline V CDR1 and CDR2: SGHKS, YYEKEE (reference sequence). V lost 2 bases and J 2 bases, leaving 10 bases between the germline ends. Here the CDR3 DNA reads TGTGCCAGCAGCTTACAGGGGACTAACACCGGGGAGCTGTTTTTT. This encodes CASSLQGTNTGELFF.

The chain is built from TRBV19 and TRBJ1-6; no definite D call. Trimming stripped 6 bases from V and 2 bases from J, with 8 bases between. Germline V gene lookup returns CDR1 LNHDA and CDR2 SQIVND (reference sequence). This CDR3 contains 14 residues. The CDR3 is CASSSSPYNSPLHF. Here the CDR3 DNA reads TGTGCCAGTAGCAGCAGTCCCTATAATTCACCCCTCCACTTT.

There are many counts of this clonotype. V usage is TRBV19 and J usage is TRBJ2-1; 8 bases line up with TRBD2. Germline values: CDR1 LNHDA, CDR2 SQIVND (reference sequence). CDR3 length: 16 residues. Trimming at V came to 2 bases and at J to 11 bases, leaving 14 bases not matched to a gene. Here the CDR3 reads CASSIRPGLGVMKQFF. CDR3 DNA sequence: TGTGCCAGTAGTATAAGACCGGGACTAGGGGTTATGAAGCAGTTCTTC.

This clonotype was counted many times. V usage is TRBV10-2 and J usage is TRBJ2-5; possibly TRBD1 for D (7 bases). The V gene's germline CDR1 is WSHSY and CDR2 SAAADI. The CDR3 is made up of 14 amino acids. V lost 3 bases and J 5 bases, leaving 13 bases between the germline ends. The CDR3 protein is CASSDTTGRETQYF. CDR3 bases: TGCGCCAGCAGTGATACGACAGGGAGGGAGACCCAGTACTTC.